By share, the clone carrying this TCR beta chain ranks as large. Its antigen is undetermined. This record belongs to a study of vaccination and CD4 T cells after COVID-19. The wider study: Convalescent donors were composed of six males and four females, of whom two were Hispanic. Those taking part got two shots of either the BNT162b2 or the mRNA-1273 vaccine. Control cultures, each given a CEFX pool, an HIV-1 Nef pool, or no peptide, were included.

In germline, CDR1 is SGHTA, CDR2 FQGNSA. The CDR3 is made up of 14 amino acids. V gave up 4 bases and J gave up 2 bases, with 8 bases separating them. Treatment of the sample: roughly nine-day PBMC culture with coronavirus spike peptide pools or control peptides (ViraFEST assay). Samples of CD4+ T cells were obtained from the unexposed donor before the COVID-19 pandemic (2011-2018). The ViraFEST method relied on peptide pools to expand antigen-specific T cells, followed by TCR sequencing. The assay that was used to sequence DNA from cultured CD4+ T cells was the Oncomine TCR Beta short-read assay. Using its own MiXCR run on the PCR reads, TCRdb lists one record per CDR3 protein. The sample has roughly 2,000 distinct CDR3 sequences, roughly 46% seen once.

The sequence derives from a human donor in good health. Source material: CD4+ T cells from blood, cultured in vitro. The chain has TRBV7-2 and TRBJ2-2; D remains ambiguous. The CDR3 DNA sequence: TGTGCCAGCAGCTCAGACTTCAACACCGGGGAGCTGTTTTTT. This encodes CASSSDFNTGELFF.